Listed below are T cell receptor beta chains from one sample, sequenced in a study of shared clonotypes between healthy human individuals. TCRdb's copy holds only in-frame clones and misses some; the assay was immunoSEQ multiplex PCR. This sample carries 2,100,000 or so clones, 95% of them seen once, and the ten largest clones take around 0.13%. Sequencing was done on a sample of naive CD4+ T cells sorted from blood. All receptors derive from a man between 18 and 29 years old in good health. The CDR3 runs from the conserved cysteine through the conserved F or W. D genes are given only for firm matches.

>TRBJ2-5|TRBD2|TRBV5-1|16
CASSLVSGRTQETQYF
TGCGCCAGCAGCTTGGTGAGCGGGAGGACCCAAGAGACCCAGTACTTC
>TRBJ1-1|.|TRBV6-1|14
CASTGQGGTTEAFF
TGTGCCAGCACCGGGCAGGGAGGGACAACTGAAGCTTTCTTT
>TRBJ2-5|.|TRBV5-1|12
CASSQNQETQYF
TGCGCCAGCAGCCAAAACCAAGAGACCCAGTACTTC
>TRBJ1-2|.|TRBV5-6|13
CASSLERTGGYTF
TGTGCCAGCAGCTTGGAACGAACGGGGGGCTACACCTTC
>TRBJ1-1|TRBD1|TRBV6-5|15
CASSYSTGGRTEAFF
TGTGCCAGCAGTTACTCGACAGGGGGCCGCACTGAAGCTTTCTTT
>TRBJ1-4|TRBD1|TRBV4-3|14
CASSPLPGQGELFF
TGCGCCAGCAGCCCACTTCCGGGACAGGGGGAACTGTTTTTT
>TRBJ1-5|TRBD1|TRBV18|13
CASSPTGDQPQHF
TGTGCCAGCTCACCGACAGGGGACCAGCCCCAGCATTTT
>TRBJ2-3|TRBD1|TRBV29-1|15
CSVEDRQGRTDTQYF
TGCAGCGTTGAAGATCGACAGGGGAGGACAGATACGCAGTATTTT
>TRBJ2-3|.|TRBV7-2|15
CASSLTGTHADTQYF
TGTGCCAGCAGCTTAACAGGGACCCACGCAGATACGCAGTATTTT
>TRBJ2-2|.|TRBV9|17
CASSVEVRDKFAGELFF
TGTGCCAGCAGCGTAGAGGTCAGGGATAAATTTGCCGGGGAGCTGTTTTTT
>TRBJ2-6|.|TRBV6-1|13
CAGRASGANVLTF
TGTGCTGGCAGGGCATCTGGGGCCAACGTCCTGACTTTC
>TRBJ1-2|TRBD1|TRBV30|13
CAWSLTGVSGYTF
TGTGCCTGGAGCCTGACAGGGGTTTCTGGCTACACCTTC